This T cell receptor beta chain was observed in a study of blood T cell repertoires in COVID-19. Study context: Samples taken during acute and convalescent COVID-19 were collected in the United States, Italy and Spain. PBMCs, B-cell-depleted T cells, or T cells provided the cDNA or gDNA that made up the material.

This clone came up a few times. Original handling: Amplification from reference gene primers served as the basis for estimated nucleated cell counts. Method: immunoSEQ multiplex PCR; TCRdb's copy keeps in-frame clones and lacks some. The D gene and trimming were derived from the DNA, and the V and J assignments and clone size from that table. Altogether about 38,000 clones are present, 85% being singletons, with the ten largest covering 4.8%. The CDR3 spans 15 residues. The germline gives CDR1 SGHAT, CDR2 FQNNGV. Trimming took 1 base from V and 0 from J, leaving 10 bases between them. The chain recombines TRBV11-2 with TRBJ2-7; D not resolved. This clonotype was sampled from a man aged 45-65 years with active COVID-19. The sequencing input was peripheral blood. CDR3 DNA: TGTGCCAGCAGCTTAGCAACAGAGAGCTCCTACGAGCAGTACTTC. As protein: CASSLATESSYEQYF.